This TCR beta chain was recorded in a study of cytomegalovirus exposure and HLA in healthy donors (dated by TCRdb to about 2017). Study-wide context: A later analysis indicated that the roughly 120 validation repertoires were generated on the platform also employed for the approximately 700 repertoires of the first cohort. The study was designed to test whether signatures of past pathogen exposure could be identified by cataloging public T cell receptors. Besides the first cohort of some 670 subjects, a separate validation cohort made up of 90 to 150 different subjects was used. To predict cytomegalovirus infection status, the study brought together high-throughput TCR immunosequencing, statistical association of individual TCRs with disease status, and machine learning.

Donors formed part of the validation cohort, which comprised 120 subjects and was distinct from the first cohort of under 750 subjects. The junction shows trimming of 7 bases on V and 3 bases on J, plus 4 bases between the germline ends. From the cysteine through the phenylalanine, the CDR3 covers 10 amino acids. Just the 30-base CDR3 DNA is kept, in frame starting at base 1. Sequences SQVTM (CDR1) and ANQGSEA (CDR2) are obtained from the germline V gene. Results and caveats for the whole study, not just this receptor: A total of around 150 TCR beta chains were listed by the study as associated with cytomegalovirus. A later analysis had no HLA typing for the validation cohort, so co-occurrence there was scored across all 110 or so repertoires. While some public TCRs were present in many individuals, most TCR sequences turned up only very rarely across donors. A later analysis found that TCRs clustered in the first cohort also tended to co-occur in the approximately 120 validation repertoires, with approximately 94% of cluster scores above 0. Cytomegalovirus status was reported to be diagnosed by the classifier with high specificity and sensitivity in both the original and validation cohorts. In vitro tests confirmed that a few of the cytomegalovirus-associated TCR beta chains recognize cytomegalovirus antigens. It was suggested by the authors that the approach could potentially be generalized to other disease states and immunological phenotypes.

The library came from the immunoSEQ multiplex PCR assay. From the authors' description of their analysis: To diagnose cytomegalovirus status from the catalog of TCR beta chain sequences, a statistical classification framework was built. The table was pulled from immuneACCESS by TCRdb, which kept in-frame rearrangements only. Such tables lose some clones; where checked, under half of the loss comes from unresolved V genes, and the rest has no known cause. That table gives V, J and clone size, and the DNA gave D and trimming. Present in this sample are roughly 200,000 clones, around nine tenths of which were seen just once. 7.2% of the sample is in the top ten clones. On this clone: It lacks a known antigen. The sample holds no much larger clone one base away, and base qualities are not on file.

This receptor chain uses TRBV29-1 and TRBJ2-1, with an unclear D gene assignment. The specimen was PBMCs. The TCR sequence derives from a young man in good health and CMV-seropositive. The DNA sequence is TGCAGCGGGGACTACAATGAGCAGTTCTTC. Protein translation: CSGDYNEQFF.